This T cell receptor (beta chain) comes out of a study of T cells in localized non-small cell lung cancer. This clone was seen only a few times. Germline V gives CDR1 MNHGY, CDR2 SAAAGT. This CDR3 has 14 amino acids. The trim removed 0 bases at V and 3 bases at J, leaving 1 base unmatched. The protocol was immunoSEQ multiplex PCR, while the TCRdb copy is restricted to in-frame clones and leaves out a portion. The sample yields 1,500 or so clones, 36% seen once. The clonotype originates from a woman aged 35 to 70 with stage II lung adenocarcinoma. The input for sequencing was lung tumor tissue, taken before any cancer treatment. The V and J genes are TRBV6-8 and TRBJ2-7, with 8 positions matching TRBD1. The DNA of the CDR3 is TGTGCCAGCAGTTACTCGGGACAGGACTACGAGCAGTACTTC. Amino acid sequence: CASSYSGQDYEQYF.